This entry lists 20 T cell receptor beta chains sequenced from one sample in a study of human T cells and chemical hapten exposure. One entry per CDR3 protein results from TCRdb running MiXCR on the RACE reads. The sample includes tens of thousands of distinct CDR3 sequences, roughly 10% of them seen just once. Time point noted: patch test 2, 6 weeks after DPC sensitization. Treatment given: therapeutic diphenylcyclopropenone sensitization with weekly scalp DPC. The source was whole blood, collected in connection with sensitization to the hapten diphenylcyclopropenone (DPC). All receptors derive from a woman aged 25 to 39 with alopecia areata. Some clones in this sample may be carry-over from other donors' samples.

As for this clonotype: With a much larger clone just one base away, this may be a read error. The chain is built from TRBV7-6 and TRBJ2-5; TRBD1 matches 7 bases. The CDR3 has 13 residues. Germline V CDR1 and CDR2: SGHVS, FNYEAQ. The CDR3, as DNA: TGTGCCAGCAGGGGGACAGTCCAAGAGACCCGGTACTTC. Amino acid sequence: CASRGTVQETRYF.

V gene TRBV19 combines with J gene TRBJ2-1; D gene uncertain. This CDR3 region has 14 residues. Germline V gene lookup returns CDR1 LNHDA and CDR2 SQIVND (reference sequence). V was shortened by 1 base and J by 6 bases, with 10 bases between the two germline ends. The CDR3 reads CASSIGSLGNEQFF. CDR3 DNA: TGTGCCAGTAGTATAGGAAGTCTCGGCAATGAGCAGTTCTTC.

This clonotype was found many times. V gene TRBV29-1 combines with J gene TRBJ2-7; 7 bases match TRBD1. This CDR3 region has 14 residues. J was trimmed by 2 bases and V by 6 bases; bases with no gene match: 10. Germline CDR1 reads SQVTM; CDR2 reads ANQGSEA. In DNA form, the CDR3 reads TGCAGCGTCATCCGGGACAGTGGGGCCTACGAGCAGTACTTC. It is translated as CSVIRDSGAYEQYF.

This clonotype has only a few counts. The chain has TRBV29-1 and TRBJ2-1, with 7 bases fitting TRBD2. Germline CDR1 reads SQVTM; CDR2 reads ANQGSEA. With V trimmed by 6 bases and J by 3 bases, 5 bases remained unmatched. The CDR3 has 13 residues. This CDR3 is CSVPWTSYNEQFF. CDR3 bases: TGCAGCGTCCCGTGGACTAGCTACAATGAGCAGTTCTTC.

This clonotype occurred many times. The DNA of the CDR3 is TGTGCCAGCAGCTTAGATAAGGGGCTGAACACTGAAGCTTTCTTT. Residues: CASSLDKGLNTEAFF. V and J are TRBV7-2 and TRBJ1-1; maybe TRBD1 (5 bases). Between the trimmed V and J ends, which lost 1 base and 0 bases, there was a span of 9 bases. The CDR3 spans 15 residues. The V gene's germline CDR1 is SGHTA and CDR2 FQGNSA.

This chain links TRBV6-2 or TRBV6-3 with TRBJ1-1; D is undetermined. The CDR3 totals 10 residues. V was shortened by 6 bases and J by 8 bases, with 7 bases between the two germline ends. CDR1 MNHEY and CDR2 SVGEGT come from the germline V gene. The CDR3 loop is CASRSEEAFF. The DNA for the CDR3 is TGTGCCAGCAGGTCGGAAGAAGCTTTCTTT.

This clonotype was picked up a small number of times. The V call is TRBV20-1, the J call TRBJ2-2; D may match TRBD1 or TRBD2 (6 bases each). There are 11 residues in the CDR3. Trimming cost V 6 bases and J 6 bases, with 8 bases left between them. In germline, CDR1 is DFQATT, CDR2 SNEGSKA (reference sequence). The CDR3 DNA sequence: TGCAGTGCGGAGGGGGCCGGGGAGCTGTTTTTT. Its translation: CSAEGAGELFF.

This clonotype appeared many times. The CDR3 reads CSATTTSGETQYF. The CDR3 DNA is TGCAGTGCCACGACTACCTCGGGAGAGACCCAGTACTTC. The genes are TRBV20-1 and TRBJ2-5; maybe TRBD2 (5 bases). Germline assignment: CDR1 DFQATT and CDR2 SNEGSKA (reference sequence). V was cut by 6 bases and J by 4 bases, with 15 bases left in between. The CDR3 spans 13 residues.

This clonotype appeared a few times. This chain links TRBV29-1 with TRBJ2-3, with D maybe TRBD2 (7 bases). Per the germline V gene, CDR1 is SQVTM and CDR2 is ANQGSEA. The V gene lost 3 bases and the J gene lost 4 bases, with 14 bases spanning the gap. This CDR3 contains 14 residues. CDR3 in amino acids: CSVERGGSADTQYF. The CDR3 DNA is TGCAGCGTTGAGAGGGGGGGATCGGCAGATACGCAGTATTTT.

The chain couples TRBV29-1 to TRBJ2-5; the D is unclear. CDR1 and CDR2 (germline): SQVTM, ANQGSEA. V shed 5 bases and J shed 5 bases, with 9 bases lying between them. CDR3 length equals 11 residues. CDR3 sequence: CSVLVGETQYF. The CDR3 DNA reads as TGCAGCGTTCTAGTAGGGGAGACCCAGTACTTC.

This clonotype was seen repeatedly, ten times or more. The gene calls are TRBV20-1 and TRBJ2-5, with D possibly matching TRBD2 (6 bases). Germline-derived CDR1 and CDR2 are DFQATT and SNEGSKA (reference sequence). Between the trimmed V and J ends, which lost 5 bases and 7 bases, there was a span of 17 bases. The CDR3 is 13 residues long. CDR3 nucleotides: TGCAGTGCTGTCGGCGGGGCGCCAGGGACCCAGTACTTC. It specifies CSAVGGAPGTQYF.

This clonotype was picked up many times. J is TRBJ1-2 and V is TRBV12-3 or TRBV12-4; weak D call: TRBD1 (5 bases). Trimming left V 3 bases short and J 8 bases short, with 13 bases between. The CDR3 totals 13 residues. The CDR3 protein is CASSFVPGRGYTF. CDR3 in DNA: TGTGCCAGCAGTTTTGTCCCAGGGCGAGGCTACACCTTC.

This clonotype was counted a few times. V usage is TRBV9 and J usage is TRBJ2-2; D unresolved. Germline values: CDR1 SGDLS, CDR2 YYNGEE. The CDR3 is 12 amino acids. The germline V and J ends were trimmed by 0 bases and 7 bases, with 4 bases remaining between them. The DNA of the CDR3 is TGTGCCAGCAGCGTAGTGGGCGGGGAGCTGTTTTTT. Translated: CASSVVGGELFF.

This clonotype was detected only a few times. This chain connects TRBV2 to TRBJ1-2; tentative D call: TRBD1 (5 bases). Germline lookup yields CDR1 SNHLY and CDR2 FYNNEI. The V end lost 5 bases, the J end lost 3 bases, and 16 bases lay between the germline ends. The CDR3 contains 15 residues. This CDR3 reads CASSPSGTAHYGYTF. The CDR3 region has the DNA TGTGCCAGCAGTCCTTCCGGGACCGCTCACTATGGCTACACCTTC.

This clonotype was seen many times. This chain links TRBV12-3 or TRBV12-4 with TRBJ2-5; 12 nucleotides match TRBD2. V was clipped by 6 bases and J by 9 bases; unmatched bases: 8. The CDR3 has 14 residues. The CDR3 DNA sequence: TGTGCCAGCAGGGAGACTAGCGGGGGCCCCGCCCAGTACTTC. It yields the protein CASRETSGGPAQYF.

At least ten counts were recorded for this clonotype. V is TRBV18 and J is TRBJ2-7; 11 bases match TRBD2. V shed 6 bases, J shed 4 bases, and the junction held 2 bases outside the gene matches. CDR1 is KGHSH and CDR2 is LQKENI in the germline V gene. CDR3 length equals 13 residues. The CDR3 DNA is TGTGCCAGCTCGGGACTAGCGGCTTACGAGCAGTACTTC. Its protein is CASSGLAAYEQYF.

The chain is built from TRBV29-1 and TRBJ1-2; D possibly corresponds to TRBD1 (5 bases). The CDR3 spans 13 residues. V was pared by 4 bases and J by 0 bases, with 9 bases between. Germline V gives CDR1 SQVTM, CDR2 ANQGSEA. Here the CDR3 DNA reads TGCAGCGTTGTTCCGGGGGCTAACTATGGCTACACCTTC. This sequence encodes CSVVPGANYGYTF.

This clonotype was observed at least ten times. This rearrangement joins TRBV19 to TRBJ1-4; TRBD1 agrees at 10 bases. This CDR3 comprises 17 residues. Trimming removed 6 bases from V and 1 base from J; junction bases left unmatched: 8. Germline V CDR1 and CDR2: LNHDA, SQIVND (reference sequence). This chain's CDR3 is CASSRQGASETNEKLFF. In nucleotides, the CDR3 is TGTGCCAGTAGCCGACAGGGGGCCTCTGAAACTAATGAAAAACTGTTTTTT.

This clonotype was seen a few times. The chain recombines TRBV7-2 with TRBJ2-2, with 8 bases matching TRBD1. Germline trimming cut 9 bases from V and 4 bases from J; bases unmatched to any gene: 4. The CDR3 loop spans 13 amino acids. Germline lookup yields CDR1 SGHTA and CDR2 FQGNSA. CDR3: CARKTGATGELFF. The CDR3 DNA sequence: TGTGCCAGGAAGACAGGGGCCACCGGGGAGCTGTTTTTT.

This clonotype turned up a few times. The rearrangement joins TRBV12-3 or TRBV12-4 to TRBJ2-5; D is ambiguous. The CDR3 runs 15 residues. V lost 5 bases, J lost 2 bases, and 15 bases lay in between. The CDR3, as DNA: TGTGCCAGCAGTACTTTATCGTCTCGGCAAGAGACCCAGTACTTC. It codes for CASSTLSSRQETQYF.